The sample holds a few counts of the clone carrying this T cell receptor (beta chain). Its cognate antigen is unknown. This specimen comes from a study of T-cell reconstitution after alpha-beta-depleted transplantation in children. Preparation of the TCRbeta library was carried out with unique molecular identifiers. TCRdb passed the PCR reads through MiXCR, listing each CDR3 protein once. The table lists about 980,000 distinct CDR3 sequences, around 30% of them singletons. Study findings and constraints: From newly produced T cells came most of the T-cell counts and diversity one year after transplant. Where alpha-beta T cells came from about two months after transplant was reportedly several hundred expanded graft clones. In some patients, recipient T cells and intrathymic progenitors surviving conditioning explained high day-60 diversity.

The germline CDR1 and CDR2 sequences are GTSNPN and SVGIG (reference sequence). This CDR3 has 15 amino acids. Trimming removed 1 base from V and 5 bases from J; junction bases left unmatched: 7. Sample: PBMCs, mostly from graft donor cells, taken 360 days after TCRalphabeta/CD19-depleted stem cell transplant. V usage is TRBV30 and J usage is TRBJ1-5; 8 nucleotides align to TRBD1. This TCR derives from a boy in the first two years of life who had a stem cell transplant for SCID, so the T cells may come from the graft donor. The CDR3 DNA follows: TGTGCCTGGAGTGCCCGGACAGGGTTGGATCAGCCCCAGCATTTT. Its protein product is CAWSARTGLDQPQHF.